Following are 13 T cell receptor beta chains from one sample sequenced in a study of T cell responses to AZD1222 COVID-19 vaccine. The assay was immunoSEQ multiplex PCR, and TCRdb's table has in-frame clones only and misses some. The sample lists under 150,000 clones; approximately 91% were seen once. Here the sequenced sample was peripheral blood, taken on day 0 of AZD1222 vaccination. The receptors shown here come from an adult in good health.

V usage is TRBV3-1 (or the pseudogene TRBV3-2) and J usage is TRBJ1-2; 7 bases agree with TRBD1. Germline V lookup: CDR1 LGHDT, CDR2 YNNKEL (reference sequence). Trimming took 3 bases from V and 6 from J; bases not matched to a gene: 7. The CDR3 covers 14 residues. This chain's CDR3 is CASSHRRDSNGYTF. The CDR3 nucleotides are TGTGCCAGCAGCCATCGCCGGGACAGTAATGGCTACACCTTC.

V and J are TRBV2 and TRBJ1-2; TRBD1 matches 9 bases. The CDR3 has 17 residues. The V segment lost 3 bases and the J segment 0 bases; nucleotides outside the gene matches: 8. Germline values: CDR1 SNHLY, CDR2 FYNNEI. CDR3: CASSDVTGGHTNYGYTF. The CDR3 DNA is TGTGCCAGCAGTGACGTGACAGGGGGGCATACTAACTATGGCTACACCTTC.

This chain links TRBV5-1 with TRBJ2-5, with 12 bases matching TRBD2. This CDR3 has 15 residues. Germline CDR1 and CDR2: SGHRS and YFSETQ. V shed 3 bases, J shed 5 bases, and the junction held 5 bases outside the gene matches. CDR3 sequence: CASSSGLAGSETQYF. CDR3 DNA: TGCGCCAGCAGCTCCGGACTAGCGGGATCGGAGACCCAGTACTTC.

The gene calls are TRBV14 and TRBJ1-2; 7 bases line up with TRBD1. The CDR3 totals 13 residues. V lost 0 bases to trimming and J lost 8 bases; unmatched junction nucleotides: 3. The germline V gene has CDR1 SGHDN and CDR2 FVKESK. The DNA of the CDR3 is TGTGCCAGCAGCCAAGATAACAGGGGAGGCTACACCTTC. This translates into CASSQDNRGGYTF.

The gene calls are TRBV7-9 and TRBJ1-1, with TRBD1 matching over 8 bases. J gave up 8 bases and V 5 bases, and 10 bases lay outside the gene matches. This CDR3 has 14 residues. The V gene's germline CDR1 is SEHNR and CDR2 FQNEAQ (reference sequence). The CDR3 reads CASSPRGTGSEAFF. The CDR3 DNA reads TGTGCCAGCAGCCCTCGAGGGACAGGCTCGGAAGCTTTCTTT.

The V and J genes are TRBV19 and TRBJ2-1; D remains unclear. Germline values: CDR1 LNHDA, CDR2 SQIVND (reference sequence). The length of the CDR3 is 14 residues. Trimming removed 3 bases from V and 8 bases from J, with 14 bases in between. The CDR3 region has the DNA TGTGCCAGTAGTATCGGTGACGACCGGGATGAGCAGTTCTTC. Protein product: CASSIGDDRDEQFF.

J is TRBJ1-5 and V is TRBV28; D call uncertain. Trimming stripped 6 bases from V and 1 base from J, with 22 bases between. The V gene's germline CDR1 is MDHEN and CDR2 SYDVKM. There are 18 residues in the CDR3. CDR3 sequence (DNA): TGTGCCAGCAGGACGCCCGGTCACAACCTAAGGAGCAATCAGCCCCAGCATTTT. Translating gives CASRTPGHNLRSNQPQHF.

The chain uses TRBV30 and TRBJ1-6; 8 nucleotides align to TRBD1. V lost 5 bases, J lost 3 bases, and 0 bases stayed unmatched. The CDR3 extends over 13 amino acids. From germline, CDR1 is GTSNPN and CDR2 SVGIG (reference sequence). The CDR3 bases are TGTGCCTGGGGGACAGGCTATAATTCACCCCTCCACTTT. Its translation is CAWGTGYNSPLHF.

This chain uses TRBV5-1 with TRBJ2-2, with 8 positions matching TRBD1. This CDR3 comprises 16 residues. V lost 4 bases to trimming and J lost 4 bases; unmatched junction nucleotides: 9. CDR1 is SGHRS and CDR2 is YFSETQ in the germline V gene. CDR3 region: CASSPTGTGATGELFF. CDR3 sequence (DNA): TGCGCCAGCAGCCCGACCGGGACAGGCGCCACCGGGGAGCTGTTTTTT.

V gene TRBV15 combines with J gene TRBJ1-2, with unresolved D. This CDR3 has 15 amino acids. Trimming stripped 3 bases from V and 7 bases from J, with 18 bases between. Germline CDR1 LNHNV, CDR2 YYDKDF (reference sequence). The CDR3 DNA reads TGTGCCACCAGCAGCCTTTCGAGGCCTGGGTCTGGCTACACCTTC. Translating it yields CATSSLSRPGSGYTF.

This chain joins TRBV28 and TRBJ1-1; 7 bases are shared with TRBD1. The germline V gene encodes CDR1 MDHEN and CDR2 SYDVKM. This CDR3 is 15 amino acids long. The junction had 7 bases not matched to a gene; V was cut back by 5 bases and J by 1 base. The CDR3 region has the DNA TGTGCCAGCAGTCCCCTCAACAGGGGGAACACTGAAGCTTTCTTT. This sequence encodes CASSPLNRGNTEAFF.

The genes are TRBV7-8 and TRBJ2-1; 8 nucleotides match TRBD2. The V segment lost 7 bases and the J segment 8 bases; nucleotides outside the gene matches: 13. From germline, CDR1 is SGHVS and CDR2 FQNEAQ. The CDR3 extends over 15 amino acids. The CDR3 reads CASNLPGLGFDEQFF. Written as DNA, the CDR3 is TGTGCCAGCAACCTCCCGGGACTAGGATTCGATGAGCAGTTCTTC. The full variable domain, in which reference TRBV7-8 and TRBJ2-1 provide the parts outside the CDR3, is GAGVSQSPRYKVAKRGQDVALRCDPISGHVSLFWYQQALGQGPEFLTYFQNEAQLDKSGLPSDRFFAERPEGSVSTLKIQRTQQEDSAVYLCASNLPGLGFDEQFFGPGTRLTVL.

This clone was detected only once. This chain uses TRBV28 with TRBJ1-1; D is ambiguous. Between the trimmed V and J ends, which lost 6 bases and 11 bases, there was a span of 16 bases. The CDR3 consists of 12 residues. In germline, CDR1 is MDHEN, CDR2 SYDVKM. The CDR3: CASSQTPSRAFF. CDR3 coding DNA: TGTGCCAGCAGCCAGACCCCCTCGCGGGCTTTCTTT.